These 4 T cell receptor beta chains came from one sample sequenced in a study of graft-versus-host responses after intestinal transplantation. Method: immunoSEQ multiplex PCR; TCRdb's copy keeps in-frame clones and lacks some. This sample carries tens of thousands of clones, around nine tenths of them seen once, and the ten largest clones take over 0.3%. Their recognized antigens are unknown. The specimen was unstimulated CD4+ T cells sorted from spleen or lymph node cells, collected before intestinal transplant. All receptors derive from a human donor who received an intestinal transplant.

J is TRBJ2-1 and V is TRBV5-1; 10 bases are a match to TRBD2. Germline V gene sequence: CDR1 SGHRS, CDR2 YFSETQ. J was trimmed by 4 bases and V by 4 bases; bases with no gene match: 11. The CDR3 is 17 amino acids. CDR3 residues: CASSVTPGTSVYNEQFF. CDR3 nucleotide sequence: TGCGCCAGCAGCGTGACCCCCGGGACTAGCGTTTACAATGAGCAGTTCTTC.

The chain is built from TRBV4-1 and TRBJ2-7; 9 nucleotides match TRBD1. This CDR3 is built from 14 residues. V was clipped by 4 bases and J by 3 bases; unmatched bases: 4. The V gene's germline CDR1 is MGHRA and CDR2 YSYEKL. CDR3 nucleotide sequence: TGCGCCAGCAGCCGGGGACAGGGCAACTACGAGCAGTACTTC. It specifies CASSRGQGNYEQYF.

The count of this clone is one. The CDR3 bases are TGTGCCAGCAGCTTTTACGGGACTAGCGGTTACAATGAGCAGTTCTTC. It translates to CASSFYGTSGYNEQFF. The chain has TRBV5-6 and TRBJ2-1; 11 bases line up with TRBD2. V gave up 2 bases and J gave up 4 bases; unmatched junction bases: 5. The germline V gene encodes CDR1 SGHDT and CDR2 YYEEEE. The CDR3 is 16 residues long.

This chain uses TRBV2 with TRBJ2-1; D is unresolved. Germline loops: CDR1 SNHLY, CDR2 FYNNEI. CDR3 length: 13 residues. The V and J ends lost 10 bases and 3 bases respectively, with 13 bases between them. The CDR3 sequence: CATQWSLYNEQFF. The CDR3 nucleotides read TGTGCCACCCAGTGGTCCCTCTACAATGAGCAGTTCTTC. The full variable domain, its missing parts supplied by reference TRBV2 and TRBJ2-1, is EPEVTQTPSHQVTQMGQEVILRCVPISNHLYFYWYRQILGQKVEFLVSFYNNEISEKSEIFDDQFSVERPDGSNFTLKIRSTKLEDSAMYFCATQWSLYNEQFFGPGTRLTVL.